One sample yielded the 29 T cell receptor beta chains listed below, sequenced in a study of OX40 agonist ivuxolimab in advanced cancers. Here immunoSEQ multiplex PCR was the method, and the copy in TCRdb shows in-frame clones only, minus some. In the table there are about 49,000 clones, about 80% of which are singletons. The sample in question was CD4+ or CD8+ T cells sorted from blood, obtained in a trial of the OX40 agonist ivuxolimab. Receptors originate from an adult with an advanced solid tumor such as melanoma, head and neck, liver or kidney cancer.

J is TRBJ2-3 and V is TRBV7-9, with 13 bases aligning to TRBD2. V was pared by 5 bases and J by 3 bases, with 5 bases of the junction left unmatched. Per germline, CDR1 SEHNR and CDR2 FQNEAQ (reference sequence). The CDR3 consists of 16 residues. The CDR3 DNA follows: TGTGCCAGCAGCATAATGGGACTAGCGGGAACAGATACGCAGTATTTT. Its translation is CASSIMGLAGTDTQYF. The entire variable domain, with the rest obtained from reference TRBV7-9 and TRBJ2-3, is as follows: DTGVSQNPRHKITKRGQNVTFRCDPISEHNRLYWYRQTLGQGPEFLTYFQNEAQLEKSRLLSDRFSAERPKGSFSTLEIQRTEQGDSAMYLCASSIMGLAGTDTQYFGPGTRLTVL.

The V gene is TRBV6-5, the J gene TRBJ1-1; D remains ambiguous. Trimming took off 6 bases at V and 0 bases at J, with 11 bases between the two ends. Germline V lookup: CDR1 MNHEY, CDR2 SVGAGI. The CDR3 runs 14 residues. The CDR3 reads CASSRLTVNTEAFF. CDR3 in DNA: TGTGCCAGCAGCCGCCTTACTGTGAACACTGAAGCTTTCTTT.

The CDR3 DNA reads TGCGCCAGCAGCCCTGACTCTGTGGGTGAGCAGTTCTTC. It translates to CASSPDSVGEQFF. V gene TRBV5-1 combines with J gene TRBJ2-1; D remains unclear. The CDR3 covers 13 residues. Between the trimmed V and J ends, which lost 4 bases and 9 bases, there was a span of 14 bases. Germline V gene lookup returns CDR1 SGHRS and CDR2 YFSETQ. Looking up the rest from reference TRBV5-1 and TRBJ2-1 gives the full variable domain: KAGVTQTPRYLIKTRGQQVTLSCSPISGHRSVSWYQQTPGQGLQFLFEYFSETQRNKGNFPGRFSGRQFSNSRSEMNVSTLELGDSALYLCASSPDSVGEQFFGPGTRLTVL.

V gene TRBV9 combines with J gene TRBJ2-2; tentatively, D is TRBD2 (5 bases). The germline gives CDR1 SGDLS, CDR2 YYNGEE. The CDR3 totals 16 residues. Deletions cut 0 bases from V and 4 bases from J, with 13 bases between. The chain's CDR3 is CASSVGLGVSTGELFF. The CDR3 DNA is TGTGCCAGCAGCGTAGGGCTGGGAGTTAGCACCGGGGAGCTGTTTTTT.

The chain employs TRBV15 and TRBJ2-5; 12 positions match TRBD1. CDR1 is LNHNV, CDR2 YYDKDF, per germline (reference sequence). Losses at the gene ends were 1 base for V and 5 bases for J; bases not matched to a gene: 5. The CDR3 extends over 16 amino acids. CDR3 amino acids: CATSRGGQGAGETQYF. The CDR3 nucleotides are TGTGCCACCAGCAGAGGGGGACAGGGGGCCGGGGAGACCCAGTACTTC.

The gene calls are TRBV5-1 and TRBJ2-5; D is undetermined. The CDR3 is made up of 13 amino acids. Germline CDR1 is SGHRS and CDR2 is YFSETQ. Trimming stripped 2 bases from V and 2 bases from J, with 7 bases between. The CDR3 region has the DNA TGCGCCAGCAGCTTCATGGATCAAGAGACCCAGTACTTC. Its translation: CASSFMDQETQYF.

CDR3 protein: CAISDTGLTEAFF. For the CDR3, the DNA is TGTGCCATCAGTGATACAGGACTCACTGAAGCTTTCTTT. The chain couples TRBV10-3 to TRBJ1-1; D possibly corresponds to TRBD1 (5 bases). The CDR3 sequence is 13 residues long. Germline CDR1 ENHRY, CDR2 SYGVKD. V gave up 3 bases and J gave up 4 bases, with 9 bases separating them.

V usage is TRBV30 and J usage is TRBJ1-5; D is possibly TRBD1 (5 bases). Trimming took 5 bases from V and 1 from J, leaving 12 bases between them. CDR1 and CDR2 from the germline V gene are GTSNPN and SVGIG (reference sequence). CDR3 length: 14 amino acids. CDR3 nucleotides: TGTGCCTGGTCCCCCCGGGACAGCAATCAGCCCCAGCATTTT. This sequence encodes CAWSPRDSNQPQHF.

V is TRBV4-3 and J is TRBJ2-1; TRBD2 agrees at 8 bases. The CDR3 spans 16 residues. V was pared by 0 bases and J by 0 bases, with 1 base of the junction left unmatched. Germline V gene lookup returns CDR1 LGHNA and CDR2 YSLEER. As DNA, the CDR3 is TGCGCCAGCAGCCAAGAGGGGACTAGCTCCTACAATGAGCAGTTCTTC. Amino acids: CASSQEGTSSYNEQFF.

The chain uses TRBV7-9 and TRBJ1-1, with unresolved D. The CDR3 covers 14 residues. The V end lost 5 bases, the J end lost 0 bases, and 10 bases lay between the germline ends. Per germline, CDR1 SEHNR and CDR2 FQNEAQ (reference sequence). For the CDR3, the DNA is TGTGCCAGCAGCCGCAATGCGATGAACACTGAAGCTTTCTTT. Encoded protein: CASSRNAMNTEAFF.

The chain has TRBV6-6 and TRBJ1-6; 7 bases align to TRBD1. Germline V gene lookup returns CDR1 MNHNY and CDR2 SVGAGI (reference sequence). V lost 3 bases and J lost 3; bases outside the gene matches: 2. This CDR3 region has 15 residues. DNA for the CDR3: TGTGCCAGCAGTTATTCAGGGGGCTATAATTCACCCCTCCACTTT. This sequence encodes CASSYSGGYNSPLHF.

The chain combines TRBV2 with TRBJ2-2; TRBD2 aligns across 10 bases. Germline CDR1 SNHLY, CDR2 FYNNEI. After removal of 4 bases from V and 6 bases from J, the junction contained 5 bases not matched to a gene. This CDR3 has 15 amino acids. CDR3 loop: CASSGAGGPPGELFF. CDR3 bases: TGTGCCAGCAGTGGAGCGGGAGGGCCTCCCGGGGAGCTGTTTTTT.

The chain uses TRBV5-1 and TRBJ1-3, with D unresolved. The V end was cut by 0 bases, the J end by 2 bases, with 12 bases between. Germline-derived CDR1 and CDR2 are SGHRS and YFSETQ. The CDR3 length is 16 residues. CDR3 nucleotide sequence: TGCGCCAGCAGCTTGGATCTGTCCCGTACTGGAAACACCATATATTTT. The encoded protein is CASSLDLSRTGNTIYF.

The chain is built from TRBV18 and TRBJ2-7; 9 bases match TRBD1. V lost 1 base and J lost 0; bases outside the gene matches: 4. The CDR3 extends over 16 amino acids. CDR1 and CDR2 (germline): KGHSH, LQKENI. CDR3 sequence reads: CASSPLGQGTSYEQYF. The CDR3 nucleotides are TGTGCCAGCTCACCACTCGGACAGGGGACCTCCTACGAGCAGTACTTC.

This chain links TRBV5-6 with TRBJ1-1, with D unclear. CDR3 length: 14 residues. Germline assignment: CDR1 SGHDT and CDR2 YYEEEE. V was trimmed by 3 bases and J by 2 bases, leaving 11 bases between them. CDR3 nucleotides: TGTGCCAGCAGCTACCCGGAGGGTAACACTGAAGCTTTCTTT. Protein: CASSYPEGNTEAFF. Looking up the rest from reference TRBV5-6 and TRBJ1-1 gives the full variable domain: DAGVTQSPTHLIKTRGQQVTLRCSPKSGHDTVSWYQQALGQGPQFIFQYYEEEERQRGNFPDRFSGHQFPNYSSELNVNALLLGDSALYLCASSYPEGNTEAFFGQGTRLTVV.

This chain links TRBV5-4 with TRBJ2-1, with 12 bases matching TRBD2. Germline values: CDR1 SGHNT, CDR2 YYREEE (reference sequence). Trimming removed 0 bases from V and 2 bases from J; junction bases left unmatched: 6. The CDR3 covers 18 residues. The CDR3 DNA sequence: TGTGCCAGCAGCTTGGTACGACTAGCGGGAGACCCCTACAATGAGCAGTTCTTC. It codes for CASSLVRLAGDPYNEQFF. Based on the CDR3 plus reference TRBV5-4 and TRBJ2-1, the full variable domain is ETGVTQSPTHLIKTRGQQVTLRCSSQSGHNTVSWYQQALGQGPQFIFQYYREEENGRGNFPPRFSGLQFPNYSSELNVNALELDDSALYLCASSLVRLAGDPYNEQFFGPGTRLTVL.

This clone occurred a few times. This sequence joins TRBV5-5 and TRBJ1-3; D gene unclear. The germline CDR1 and CDR2 sequences are SGHKS and YYEKEE (reference sequence). The CDR3 totals 15 residues. V lost 4 bases and J lost 0, with 11 bases in between. The CDR3 region is CASSVLWGSGNTIYF. The CDR3, as DNA: TGTGCCAGCAGCGTTCTATGGGGCTCTGGAAACACCATATATTTT.

CDR3 nucleotide sequence: TGTGCCAGCAGCTCTAGCGGGGGCTTCGAGCAGTACTTC. It specifies CASSSSGGFEQYF. The chain joins TRBV5-5 to TRBJ2-7; 10 bases are a match to TRBD2. V trimming: 3 bases; J trimming: 6 bases; junction bases outside the gene matches: 3. The CDR3 has 13 residues. Germline CDR1 reads SGHKS; CDR2 reads YYEKEE (reference sequence).

The chain uses TRBV5-5 and TRBJ1-1; D is perhaps TRBD1 (6 bases). This CDR3 is built from 15 residues. V was pared by 7 bases and J by 4 bases, with 20 bases between. Germline assignment: CDR1 SGHKS and CDR2 YYEKEE (reference sequence). The CDR3 spells CASSPAPRGGTEAFF. For the CDR3, the DNA is TGTGCCAGCTCGCCGGCCCCCAGGGGAGGCACTGAAGCTTTCTTT.

This chain joins TRBV5-1 and TRBJ2-3; D is possibly TRBD2 (6 bases). V gave up 3 bases and J gave up 4 bases, with 12 bases separating them. The CDR3 has 14 residues. Germline CDR1 and CDR2: SGHRS and YFSETQ. CDR3 in DNA: TGCGCCAGCAGCTGGGAGGACGTTGCAGATACGCAGTATTTT. Protein sequence: CASSWEDVADTQYF.

This rearrangement joins TRBV10-3 to TRBJ2-1; 9 nucleotides align to TRBD2. CDR3 size: 17 residues. The germline gives CDR1 ENHRY, CDR2 SYGVKD. The junction had 7 bases not matched to a gene; V was cut back by 0 bases and J by 4 bases. CDR3 region: CAISESGGRAVYNEQFF. CDR3 DNA: TGTGCCATCAGTGAGTCGGGCGGGAGGGCCGTGTACAATGAGCAGTTCTTC.

The chain links TRBV15 to TRBJ2-5; unclear D gene. V lost 0 bases, J lost 2 bases, and 4 bases lay in between. This CDR3 is built from 13 residues. Germline V lookup: CDR1 LNHNV, CDR2 YYDKDF (reference sequence). DNA of the CDR3: TGTGCCACCAGCAGAGACCCGCAAGAGACCCAGTACTTC. It is translated as CATSRDPQETQYF.

There are a few counts of this clone. The rearrangement joins TRBV5-4 to TRBJ1-1; a weak D match, TRBD1 (5 bases). In germline, CDR1 is SGHNT, CDR2 YYREEE (reference sequence). This CDR3 has 14 residues. V gave up 1 base and J gave up 6 bases, with 13 bases separating them. The CDR3 DNA reads TGTGCCAGCAGCTTGTTGGGGGGAGTCCCTGAAGCTTTCTTT. Translated, it gives CASSLLGGVPEAFF.

The sample holds a few counts of this clone. The chain joins TRBV28 to TRBJ1-2; D gene unclear. CDR1 is MDHEN, CDR2 SYDVKM, per germline. V was trimmed by 8 bases and J by 7 bases, leaving 5 bases between them. This CDR3 comprises 9 residues. Here the CDR3 DNA reads TGTGCCAGCGGGTCTGGCTACACCTTC. It is translated as CASGSGYTF.

V is TRBV5-6 and J is TRBJ2-7; D is possibly TRBD1 or TRBD2 (6 bases each). The CDR3 has 14 residues. The germline CDR1 and CDR2 sequences are SGHDT and YYEEEE. Between the trimmed V and J ends, which lost 6 bases and 7 bases, there was a span of 20 bases. The CDR3 here is CASTGAGEVGEQYF. The DNA of the CDR3 is TGTGCCAGCACTGGGGCAGGGGAGGTGGGTGAGCAGTACTTC.

The chain has TRBV5-1 and TRBJ2-7; the D is unclear. The CDR3 covers 16 residues. CDR1 SGHRS and CDR2 YFSETQ come from the germline V gene. The V gene lost 1 base and the J gene lost 2 bases, with 16 bases spanning the gap. CDR3 loop: CASSLTVRPFTYEQYF. CDR3 nucleotide sequence: TGCGCCAGCAGCTTGACGGTGCGGCCGTTTACCTACGAGCAGTACTTC.

The sample holds a few counts of this clone. The chain is built from TRBV4-1 and TRBJ2-7; a weak D match, TRBD1 (6 bases). With 4 bases removed from V and 3 bases from J, the gap between germline ends came to 16 bases. Germline CDR1 MGHRA, CDR2 YSYEKL. CDR3 length: 15 amino acids. Written as DNA, the CDR3 is TGCGCCAGCAGCCCCGGGCCAGGGGTCTACTACGAGCAGTACTTC. The encoded protein is CASSPGPGVYYEQYF.

This sequence joins TRBV11-3 and TRBJ2-1; 11 bases line up with TRBD2. Germline V lookup: CDR1 SGHNT, CDR2 YENEEA. V lost 5 bases, J lost 3 bases, and 6 bases stayed unmatched. The CDR3 covers 16 residues. The CDR3 DNA is TGTGCCAGCAGCCCGGGACTAGCGGACATCTACAATGAGCAGTTCTTC. It codes for CASSPGLADIYNEQFF.

The chain is built from TRBV19 and TRBJ1-4; D gene unclear. Trimming pared 5 bases from V and 8 bases from J, leaving 9 bases between. This CDR3 has 12 amino acids. The V gene's germline CDR1 is LNHDA and CDR2 SQIVND (reference sequence). DNA for the CDR3: TGTGCCAGTAGTCCCCGCGGGGAAAAACTGTTTTTT. This translates into CASSPRGEKLFF.